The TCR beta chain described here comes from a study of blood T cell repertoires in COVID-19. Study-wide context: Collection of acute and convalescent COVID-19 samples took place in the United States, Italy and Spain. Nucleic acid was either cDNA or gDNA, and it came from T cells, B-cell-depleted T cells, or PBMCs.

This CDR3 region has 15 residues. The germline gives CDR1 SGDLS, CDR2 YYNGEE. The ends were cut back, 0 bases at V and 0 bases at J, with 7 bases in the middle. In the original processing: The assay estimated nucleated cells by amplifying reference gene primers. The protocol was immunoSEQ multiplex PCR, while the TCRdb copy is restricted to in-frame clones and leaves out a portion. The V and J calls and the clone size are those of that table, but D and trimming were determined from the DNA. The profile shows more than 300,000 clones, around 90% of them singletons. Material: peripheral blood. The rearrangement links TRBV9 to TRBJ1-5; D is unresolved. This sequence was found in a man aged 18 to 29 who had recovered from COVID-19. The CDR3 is CASSVDADSNQPQHF. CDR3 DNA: TGTGCCAGCAGCGTAGACGCAGATAGCAATCAGCCCCAGCATTTT.